This TCR beta chain was identified during a study of blood T cell repertoires in COVID-19. Study background: The United States, Italy and Spain were the sources of the acute and convalescent COVID-19 samples. T cells, B-cell-depleted T cells, or PBMCs supplied cDNA or gDNA.

Germline trimming cut 2 bases from V and 5 bases from J; bases unmatched to any gene: 7. The germline gives CDR1 MNHNS, CDR2 SASEGT. The CDR3 covers 16 residues. Original processing notes: Amplification of reference gene primers was used by the study to estimate nucleated cell counts. Only in-frame clones appear in the TCRdb table, and some are missing; sequencing was by immunoSEQ multiplex PCR. That table supplies the V and J calls and clone size; D and trimming were determined from the DNA. The table includes about 150,000 clones, roughly 85% detected once. The sequenced sample was peripheral blood. The chain recombines TRBV6-1 with TRBJ2-5, with 11 bases aligning to TRBD1. The clonotype was recovered from a human donor in a cohort sampled during active COVID-19. CDR3 coding DNA: TGTGCCAGCAGTGAAACGCGGACAGGGGGCGTTGAGACCCAGTACTTC. It yields the protein CASSETRTGGVETQYF.